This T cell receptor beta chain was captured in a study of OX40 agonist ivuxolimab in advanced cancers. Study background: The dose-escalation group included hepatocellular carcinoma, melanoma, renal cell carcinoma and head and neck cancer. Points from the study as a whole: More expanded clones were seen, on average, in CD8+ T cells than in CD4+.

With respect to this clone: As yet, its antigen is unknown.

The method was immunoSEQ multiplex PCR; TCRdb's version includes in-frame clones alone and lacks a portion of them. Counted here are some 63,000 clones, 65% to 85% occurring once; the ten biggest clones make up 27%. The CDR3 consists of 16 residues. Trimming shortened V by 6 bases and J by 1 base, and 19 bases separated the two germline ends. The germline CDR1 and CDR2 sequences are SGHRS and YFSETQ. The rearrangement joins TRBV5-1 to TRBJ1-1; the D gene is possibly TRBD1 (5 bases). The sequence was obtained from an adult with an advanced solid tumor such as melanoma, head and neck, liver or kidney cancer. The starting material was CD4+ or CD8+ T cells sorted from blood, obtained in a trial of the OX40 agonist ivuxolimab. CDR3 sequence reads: CASTPSPRGQNTEAFF. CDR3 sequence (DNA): TGCGCCAGCACTCCTTCGCCGAGGGGCCAGAACACTGAAGCTTTCTTT.